This T cell receptor (beta chain) is drawn from a study of identical twins. The V segment lost 1 base and the J segment 10 bases; nucleotides outside the gene matches: 6. The CDR3 consists of 16 residues. CDR1 is SEHNR, CDR2 FQNEAQ, per germline (reference sequence). TCRdb reprocessed the 5' RACE reads with MiXCR, giving one entry per CDR3 protein. Among around 490,000 distinct CDR3 sequences listed, around 22% were seen once. This clonotype was picked up a small number of times. These data were likewise used in another study, on yellow fever vaccine responses in identical twins.

V is TRBV7-9 and J is TRBJ2-1, with 14 nucleotides matching TRBD2. This TCR came from a woman between 18 and 30 years old in good health. What was sequenced was CD4+ T cells sorted from blood. The CDR3 sequence: CASSLVSGLAGEEQFF. Written as DNA, the CDR3 is TGTGCCAGCAGCTTAGTTTCGGGACTAGCGGGAGAGGAGCAGTTCTTC.